These 21 T cell receptor beta chains were all obtained from the same sample, sequenced in a study of OX40 agonist ivuxolimab in advanced cancers. TCRdb's table, derived via immunoSEQ multiplex PCR, lists solely in-frame clones and lacks some. The data hold about 59,000 clones, with over 70% observed a single time. Sequenced material: CD4+ or CD8+ T cells sorted from blood, taken in a trial of the OX40 agonist ivuxolimab. Receptors originate from an adult with an advanced solid tumor such as melanoma, head and neck, liver or kidney cancer.

This rearrangement joins TRBV13 to TRBJ1-1; TRBD1 matches at 8 bases. From germline, CDR1 is PRHDT and CDR2 FYEKMQ (reference sequence). Trimming cost V 2 bases and J 5 bases; bases outside gene matches: 1. This CDR3 has 13 residues. CDR3: CASSLNRGTEAFF. The CDR3 nucleotides are TGTGCCAGCAGCTTAAACAGGGGGACTGAAGCTTTCTTT.

The chain recombines TRBV18 with TRBJ1-6; D is ambiguous. Germline loops: CDR1 KGHSH, CDR2 LQKENI. V lost 3 bases, J lost 5 bases, and 11 bases lay in between. The CDR3 has 15 amino acids. CDR3 residues: CASSPGAADNSPLHF. In DNA form, the CDR3 reads TGTGCCAGCTCACCCGGAGCGGCTGATAATTCACCCCTCCACTTT.

The chain links TRBV2 to TRBJ2-3; TRBD2 matches 9 bases. From germline, CDR1 is SNHLY and CDR2 FYNNEI. The CDR3 has 15 amino acids. V trimming: 5 bases; J trimming: 5 bases; junction bases outside the gene matches: 8. The CDR3 DNA reads TGTGCCAGCAGTCCCATTAGCGGGGGCGGAGATACGCAGTATTTT. Its protein is CASSPISGGGDTQYF.

This chain connects TRBV7-3 to TRBJ2-1; 8 nucleotides align to TRBD2. Trimming removed 5 bases from V and 6 bases from J; junction bases left unmatched: 18. The CDR3 loop spans 18 amino acids. Germline V gives CDR1 SGHTA, CDR2 FQGTGA. The CDR3 here is CASSPLPYERELSNEQFF. The CDR3 bases are TGTGCCAGCAGCCCCCTCCCCTATGAGCGGGAGTTGAGCAATGAGCAGTTCTTC.

This chain joins TRBV6-5 and TRBJ1-6, with TRBD1 matching 7 bases. Losses at the gene ends were 11 bases for V and 8 bases for J; bases not matched to a gene: 6. The CDR3 has 12 amino acids. CDR1 is MNHEY, CDR2 SVGAGI, per germline. This CDR3 is CAVRQGDSPLHF. DNA of the CDR3: TGTGCCGTCCGACAGGGTGATTCACCCCTCCACTTT.

The chain has TRBV18 and TRBJ1-5; D may be TRBD1 (6 bases). The ends were cut back, 3 bases at V and 4 bases at J, with 16 bases in the middle. The CDR3 is 16 amino acids. Germline-derived CDR1 and CDR2 are KGHSH and LQKENI. CDR3 DNA sequence: TGTGCCAGCTCACCTGCCCCAGGGGCTTATAATCAGCCCCAGCATTTT. It codes for CASSPAPGAYNQPQHF. Drawing the rest from reference TRBV18 and TRBJ1-5, the complete variable domain is NAGVMQNPRHLVRRRGQEARLRCSPMKGHSHVYWYRQLPEEGLKFMVYLQKENIIDESGMPKERFSAEFPKEGPSILRIQQVVRGDSAAYFCASSPAPGAYNQPQHFGDGTRLSIL.

In its sample, this clone was seen once. The rearrangement joins TRBV29-1 to TRBJ2-3; TRBD2 might be the D (8 bases). The CDR3 sequence is 16 residues long. Germline assignment: CDR1 SQVTM and CDR2 ANQGSEA. V lost 0 bases and J 2 bases, leaving 15 bases between the germline ends. This chain's CDR3 is CSVEDSGGGYTDTQYF. The CDR3 nucleotides are TGCAGCGTTGAAGATTCGGGAGGGGGCTACACAGATACGCAGTATTTT.

This clone was seen just once. The rearrangement links TRBV7-9 to TRBJ2-5; TRBD2 might be the D (5 bases). The CDR3 runs to 13 residues. V lost 6 bases and J lost 7, with 15 bases in between. Per germline, CDR1 SEHNR and CDR2 FQNEAQ (reference sequence). The CDR3 bases are TGTGCCAGCAGTCAGGACCTTCGGGGGACCCAGTACTTC. This translates into CASSQDLRGTQYF.

The chain uses TRBV5-1 and TRBJ2-2; tentatively, D is TRBD1 (5 bases). The CDR3 runs 13 residues. V gave up 7 bases and J gave up 3 bases, with 10 bases separating them. Germline CDR1 is SGHRS and CDR2 is YFSETQ. The CDR3 DNA sequence: TGCGCCAGCGGGGAACAGGACACCGGGGAGCTGTTTTTT. Protein: CASGEQDTGELFF. The whole variable domain, filled in from reference TRBV5-1 and TRBJ2-2, reads KAGVTQTPRYLIKTRGQQVTLSCSPISGHRSVSWYQQTPGQGLQFLFEYFSETQRNKGNFPGRFSGRQFSNSRSEMNVSTLELGDSALYLCASGEQDTGELFFGEGSRLTVL.

The chain combines TRBV5-1 with TRBJ2-1; 9 nucleotides agree with TRBD2. With V trimmed by 0 bases and J by 12 bases, 13 bases remained unmatched. The CDR3 sequence is 16 residues long. Germline V gene sequence: CDR1 SGHRS, CDR2 YFSETQ. The CDR3 reads CASSLAPGLALTGQFF. The CDR3 bases are TGCGCCAGCAGCTTGGCCCCGGGACTAGCCCTCACGGGGCAGTTCTTC.

This chain connects TRBV11-2 to TRBJ1-1, with a weak D call TRBD1 (5 bases). Trimming cost V 1 base and J 4 bases, with 7 bases left between them. There are 13 residues in the CDR3. Germline CDR1 and CDR2: SGHAT and FQNNGV. The CDR3 loop is CASSLAGTTEAFF. In DNA, the CDR3 is TGTGCCAGCAGCTTAGCAGGGACCACTGAAGCTTTCTTT.

In this sample, this clone turned up a few times. V usage is TRBV9 and J usage is TRBJ2-7, with a tentative D call TRBD2 (6 bases). Germline-derived CDR1 and CDR2 are SGDLS and YYNGEE. The CDR3 has 15 amino acids. The ends were cut back, 0 bases at V and 0 bases at J, with 10 bases in the middle. CDR3 residues: CASSVEAGSSYEQYF. CDR3 DNA: TGTGCCAGCAGCGTAGAGGCGGGGAGCTCCTACGAGCAGTACTTC. Complete variable domain (other parts from reference TRBV9 and TRBJ2-7): DSGVTQTPKHLITATGQRVTLRCSPRSGDLSVYWYQQSLDQGLQFLIQYYNGEERAKGNILERFSAQQFPDLHSELNLSSLELGDSALYFCASSVEAGSSYEQYFGPGTRLTVT.

The genes are TRBV18 and TRBJ2-1; 9 positions match TRBD2. The J segment lost 6 bases and the V segment lost 3 bases, leaving 6 bases of the junction unmatched. Per the germline V gene, CDR1 is KGHSH and CDR2 is LQKENI. This CDR3 region has 15 residues. The CDR3 coding sequence is TGTGCCAGCTCACCCTTAGCGGGAGAGGGCAATGAGCAGTTCTTC. Translating gives CASSPLAGEGNEQFF. Using reference TRBV18 and TRBJ2-1 for the parts outside the CDR3, the full variable domain is NAGVMQNPRHLVRRRGQEARLRCSPMKGHSHVYWYRQLPEEGLKFMVYLQKENIIDESGMPKERFSAEFPKEGPSILRIQQVVRGDSAAYFCASSPLAGEGNEQFFGPGTRLTVL.

The chain uses TRBV7-2 and TRBJ2-7, with D perhaps matching TRBD1 or TRBD2 (6 bases each). CDR3 length: 13 residues. V lost 1 base and J 3 bases, leaving 7 bases between the germline ends. Germline values: CDR1 SGHTA, CDR2 FQGNSA. CDR3 amino acids: CASSLEGGYEQYF. DNA for the CDR3: TGTGCCAGCAGCTTAGAGGGGGGCTACGAGCAGTACTTC. Complete variable domain (other parts from reference TRBV7-2 and TRBJ2-7): GAGVSQSPSNKVTEKGKDVELRCDPISGHTALYWYRQSLGQGLEFLIYFQGNSAPDKSGLPSDRFSAERTGGSVSTLTIQRTQQEDSAVYLCASSLEGGYEQYFGPGTRLTVT.

This sequence joins TRBV11-3 and TRBJ2-7, with 8 bases aligning to TRBD2. Trimming at V came to 4 bases and at J to 0 bases, leaving 8 bases not matched to a gene. Germline values: CDR1 SGHNT, CDR2 YENEEA. The CDR3 loop spans 16 amino acids. The DNA of the CDR3 is TGTGCCAGCAGCTCGGGAGGGTCTGTGAGCTCCTACGAGCAGTACTTC. Residues: CASSSGGSVSSYEQYF.

The V gene is TRBV18, the J gene TRBJ2-4; TRBD1 matches at 9 bases. With 6 bases clipped from V and 6 bases from J, the junction kept 6 bases outside the gene matches. There are 14 residues in the CDR3. The germline V gene encodes CDR1 KGHSH and CDR2 LQKENI. CDR3 bases: TGTGCCAGCTCGTGGACAGGGGAAGGAAACATTCAGTACTTC. Protein sequence: CASSWTGEGNIQYF.

This chain links TRBV7-2 with TRBJ1-2; 7 nucleotides line up with TRBD1. The J segment lost 2 bases and the V segment lost 2 bases, leaving 11 bases of the junction unmatched. The CDR3 covers 17 residues. Looked up from germline, CDR1 is SGHTA and CDR2 is FQGNSA. The CDR3 sequence is CASSLRGGSGQNYGYTF. The DNA for the CDR3 is TGTGCCAGCAGCTTAAGGGGAGGGTCGGGACAGAACTATGGCTACACCTTC.

This clone was recorded only once. The V gene is TRBV9, the J gene TRBJ2-3; D remains unclear. Trimming pared 0 bases from V and 8 bases from J, leaving 10 bases between. Per germline, CDR1 SGDLS and CDR2 YYNGEE. CDR3 length: 13 residues. The CDR3 nucleotides are TGTGCCAGCAGCGTAGACAGTTTGGGTACGCAGTATTTT. This codes for CASSVDSLGTQYF.

The V call is TRBV6-6, the J call TRBJ2-5, with D possibly matching TRBD1 (6 bases). The germline V gene encodes CDR1 MNHNY and CDR2 SVGAGI (reference sequence). The CDR3 is 15 residues long. V lost 6 bases and J 7 bases, leaving 21 bases between the germline ends. The chain's CDR3 is CASSHSGRGPRTQYF. CDR3 nucleotides: TGTGCCAGCAGCCACTCAGGCAGGGGCCCCCGGACCCAGTACTTC.

The chain employs TRBV25-1 and TRBJ2-3; TRBD1 matches 9 bases. V was clipped by 7 bases and J by 5 bases; unmatched bases: 10. Germline lookup yields CDR1 MGHDK and CDR2 SYGVNS. The CDR3 has 15 residues. The CDR3 nucleotides read TGTGCCAGCACCCCTCCGGGACAGGGAGAAGATACGCAGTATTTT. Protein product: CASTPPGQGEDTQYF.

The chain couples TRBV4-2 to TRBJ2-1, with 15 bases lining up with TRBD2. V shed 1 base, J shed 7 bases, and the junction held 2 bases outside the gene matches. CDR3 length: 16 residues. CDR1 and CDR2 from the germline V gene are LGHNA and YNFKEQ. CDR3 in amino acids: CASSQVGTSGRNEQFF. DNA of the CDR3: TGTGCCAGCAGCCAAGTTGGGACTAGCGGGAGGAATGAGCAGTTCTTC.